This T cell receptor beta chain is drawn from a study of T cell repertoires in cytomegalovirus infection. Study-wide context: TCR beta signatures that were public indicated CMV infection and matching HLA type.

This clonotype has only one observation. Its target is unknown. TCRdb redid the calling of the reads with MiXCR, one entry per CDR3 protein. The table shows about 830,000 distinct CDR3 sequences, with about 31% occurring only once. Germline V lookup: CDR1 MNHEY, CDR2 SVGEGT. The length of the CDR3 is 16 residues. J was trimmed by 3 bases and V by 0 bases; bases with no gene match: 4. Overall study findings and caveats: Cumulated frequencies of public TCR beta families served to identify carriers of CMV plus the relevant HLA.

The input for sequencing was cultured CD8+ T cells from PBMCs, taken from culture after CMV antigen stimulation. V gene TRBV6-2 or TRBV6-3 combines with J gene TRBJ2-1, with 8 bases that match TRBD2. This TCR came from a human donor in good health (CMV status not recorded). Some clones in this sample may be carry-over from other donors' samples. CDR3 bases: TGTGCCAGCAGTTACTCCGTCAGCGGGGGCTACAATGAGCAGTTCTTC. This gives the protein CASSYSVSGGYNEQFF.